This T cell receptor beta chain comes out of a study of T cells after yellow fever vaccination. CDR1 is LGHNA and CDR2 is YNFKEQ in the germline V gene. The CDR3 is 15 amino acids. Trimming removed 0 bases from V and 0 bases from J, with 3 bases in between. This clonotype was counted only a few times. UMIs were added to TCR cDNA along with a universal primer site when it was made by 5'RACE template switching. TCRdb fed the 5' RACE reads into MiXCR, producing one record per CDR3 protein. Here the sample spans around 260,000 distinct CDR3 sequences, about 5.2% being singletons. The sequences come from CD4+ T cells sorted from PBMCs, collected on the day of the yellow fever booster vaccination. The chain is built from TRBV4-2 and TRBJ2-6; the D is unclear. The receptor was isolated from a man younger than 35 who received the YFV17D yellow fever vaccine. This chain's CDR3 is CASSQDLSGANVLTF. Here the CDR3 DNA reads TGTGCCAGCAGCCAAGATCTCTCTGGGGCCAACGTCCTGACTTTC.